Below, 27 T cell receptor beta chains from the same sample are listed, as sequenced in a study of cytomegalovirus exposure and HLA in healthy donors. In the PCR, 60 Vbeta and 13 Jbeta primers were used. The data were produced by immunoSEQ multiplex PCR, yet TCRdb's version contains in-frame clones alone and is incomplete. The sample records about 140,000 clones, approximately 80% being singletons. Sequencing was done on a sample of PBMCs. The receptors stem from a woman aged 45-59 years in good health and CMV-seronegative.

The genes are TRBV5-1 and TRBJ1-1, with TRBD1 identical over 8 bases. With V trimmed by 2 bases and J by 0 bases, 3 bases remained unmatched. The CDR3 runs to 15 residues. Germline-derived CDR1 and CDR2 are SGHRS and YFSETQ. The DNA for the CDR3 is TGCGCCAGCAGCTTACGACAGGGGATGAACACTGAAGCTTTCTTT. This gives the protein CASSLRQGMNTEAFF.

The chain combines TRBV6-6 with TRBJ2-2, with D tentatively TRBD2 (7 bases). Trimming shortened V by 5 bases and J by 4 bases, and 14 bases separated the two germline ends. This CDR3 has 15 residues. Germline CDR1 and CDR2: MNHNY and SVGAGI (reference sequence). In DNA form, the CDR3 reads TGTGCCAGCAGTGCGCTAGGGGGGGGCACCGGGGAGCTGTTTTTT. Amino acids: CASSALGGGTGELFF.

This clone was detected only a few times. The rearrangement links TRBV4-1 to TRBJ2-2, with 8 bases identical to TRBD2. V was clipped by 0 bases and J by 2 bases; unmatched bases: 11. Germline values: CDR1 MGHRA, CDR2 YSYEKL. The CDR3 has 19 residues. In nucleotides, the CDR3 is TGCGCCAGCAGCCAAGATGTACGGGAGCGGGGGTTTAACACCGGGGAGCTGTTTTTT. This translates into CASSQDVRERGFNTGELFF.

The CDR3 is CSVGAGGSQPQHF. In DNA form, the CDR3 reads TGCAGCGTTGGGGCAGGAGGTAGTCAGCCCCAGCATTTT. The chain joins TRBV29-1 to TRBJ1-5; no clear D. Germline V gives CDR1 SQVTM, CDR2 ANQGSEA. V lost 4 bases and J 6 bases, leaving 13 bases between the germline ends. The CDR3 is made up of 13 amino acids.

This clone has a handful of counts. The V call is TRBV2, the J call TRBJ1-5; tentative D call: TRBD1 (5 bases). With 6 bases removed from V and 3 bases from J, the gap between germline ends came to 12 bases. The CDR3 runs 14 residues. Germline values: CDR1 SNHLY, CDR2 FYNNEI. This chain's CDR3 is CASRGGGANQPQHF. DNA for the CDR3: TGTGCCAGCAGGGGGGGAGGGGCCAATCAGCCCCAGCATTTT.

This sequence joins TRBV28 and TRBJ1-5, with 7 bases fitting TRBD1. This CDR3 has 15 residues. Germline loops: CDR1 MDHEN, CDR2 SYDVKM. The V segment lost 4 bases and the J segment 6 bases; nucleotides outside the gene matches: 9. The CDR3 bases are TGTGCCAGCAGTTCACCACAGGGGTTGGGTCAGCCCCAGCATTTT. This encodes CASSSPQGLGQPQHF.

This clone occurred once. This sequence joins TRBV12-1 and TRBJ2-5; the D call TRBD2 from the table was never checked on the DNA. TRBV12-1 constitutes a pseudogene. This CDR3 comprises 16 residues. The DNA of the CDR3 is TGTGCCAGCAGCGGCGTCTGGCGGGGGGTCTGGGAGACCCAGTACTTC. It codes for CASSGVWRGVWETQYF.

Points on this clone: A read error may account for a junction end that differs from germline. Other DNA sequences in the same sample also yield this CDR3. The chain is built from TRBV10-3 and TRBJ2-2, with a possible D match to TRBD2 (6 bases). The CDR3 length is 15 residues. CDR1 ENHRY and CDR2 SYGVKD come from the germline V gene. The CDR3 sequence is CAIAGPPANTGELFF. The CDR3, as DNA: TGCGCCATCGCGGGGCCACCCGCGAACACCGGGGAGCTGTTTTTT.

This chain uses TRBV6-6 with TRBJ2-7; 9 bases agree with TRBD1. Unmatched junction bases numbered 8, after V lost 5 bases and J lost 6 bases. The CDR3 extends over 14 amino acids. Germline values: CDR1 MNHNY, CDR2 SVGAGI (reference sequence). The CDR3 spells CASSQGDRAAEQYF. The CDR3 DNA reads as TGTGCCAGCAGTCAAGGGGACAGGGCGGCCGAGCAGTACTTC.

CDR3 nucleotides: TGCGCCAGCAGCGAAGGGGTGCAGGGCACTGAAGCTTTCTTT. Translated: CASSEGVQGTEAFF. This chain connects TRBV4-3 to TRBJ1-1; possible D gene TRBD1, 5 bases. Germline values: CDR1 LGHNA, CDR2 YSLEER. V was trimmed by 5 bases and J by 4 bases, leaving 14 bases between them. The CDR3 covers 14 residues.

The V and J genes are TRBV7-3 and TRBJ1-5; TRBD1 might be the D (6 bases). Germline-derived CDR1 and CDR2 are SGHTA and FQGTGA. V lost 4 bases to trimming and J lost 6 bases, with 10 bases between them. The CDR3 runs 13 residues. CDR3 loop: CASSSGVAQPQHF. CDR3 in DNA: TGTGCCAGCAGCTCAGGGGTAGCTCAGCCCCAGCATTTT.

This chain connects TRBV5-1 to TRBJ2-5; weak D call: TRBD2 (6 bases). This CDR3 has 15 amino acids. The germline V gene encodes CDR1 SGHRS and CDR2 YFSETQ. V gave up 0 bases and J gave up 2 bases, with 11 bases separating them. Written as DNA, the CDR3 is TGCGCCAGCAGCTTGGGTGCGGGGATACAAGAGACCCAGTACTTC. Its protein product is CASSLGAGIQETQYF.

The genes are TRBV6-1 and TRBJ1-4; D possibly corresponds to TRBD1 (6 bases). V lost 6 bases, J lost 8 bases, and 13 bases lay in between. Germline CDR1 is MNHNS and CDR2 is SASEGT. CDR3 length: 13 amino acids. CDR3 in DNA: TGTGCCAGCAGCTTTGGGACAAAAGAAAAACTGTTTTTT. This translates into CASSFGTKEKLFF.

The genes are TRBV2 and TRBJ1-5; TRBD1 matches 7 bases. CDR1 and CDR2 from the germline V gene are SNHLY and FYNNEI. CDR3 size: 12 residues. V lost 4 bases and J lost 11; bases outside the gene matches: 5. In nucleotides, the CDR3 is TGTGCCAGCAGTGTCATGACAGGGTCCCAGCATTTT. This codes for CASSVMTGSQHF. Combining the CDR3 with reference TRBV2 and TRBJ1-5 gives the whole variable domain EPEVTQTPSHQVTQMGQEVILRCVPISNHLYFYWYRQILGQKVEFLVSFYNNEISEKSEIFDDQFSVERPDGSNFTLKIRSTKLEDSAMYFCASSVMTGSQHFGDGTRLSIL.

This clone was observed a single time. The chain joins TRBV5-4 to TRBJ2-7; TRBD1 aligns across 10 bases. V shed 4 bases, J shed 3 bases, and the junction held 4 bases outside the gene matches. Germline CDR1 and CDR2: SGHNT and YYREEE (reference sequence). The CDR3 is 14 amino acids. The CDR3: CASSRGQGVYEQYF. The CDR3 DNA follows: TGTGCCAGCAGCCGCGGACAGGGGGTCTACGAGCAGTACTTC.

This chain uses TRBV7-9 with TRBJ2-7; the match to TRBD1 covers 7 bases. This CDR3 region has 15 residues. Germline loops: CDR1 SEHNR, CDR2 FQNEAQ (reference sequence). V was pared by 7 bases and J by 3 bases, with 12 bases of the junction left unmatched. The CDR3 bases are TGTGCCAGCAACCCCCTAGGGACAGAATACTACGAGCAGTACTTC. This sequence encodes CASNPLGTEYYEQYF.

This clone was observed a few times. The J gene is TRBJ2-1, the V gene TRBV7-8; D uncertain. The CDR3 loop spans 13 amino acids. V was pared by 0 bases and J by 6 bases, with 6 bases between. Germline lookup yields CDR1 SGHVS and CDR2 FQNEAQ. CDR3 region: CASSLAPGNEQFF. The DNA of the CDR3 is TGTGCCAGCAGCTTAGCGCCCGGCAATGAGCAGTTCTTC. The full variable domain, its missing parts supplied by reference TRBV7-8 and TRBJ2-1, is GAGVSQSPRYKVAKRGQDVALRCDPISGHVSLFWYQQALGQGPEFLTYFQNEAQLDKSGLPSDRFFAERPEGSVSTLKIQRTQQEDSAVYLCASSLAPGNEQFFGPGTRLTVL.

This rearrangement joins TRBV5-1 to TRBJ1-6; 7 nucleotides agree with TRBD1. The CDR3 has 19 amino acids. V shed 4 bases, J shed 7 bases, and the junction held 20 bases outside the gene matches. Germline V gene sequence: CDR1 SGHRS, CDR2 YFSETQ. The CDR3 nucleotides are TGCGCCAGCAGCCTAGGCGGACAGGTTGGACATACAGACAATTCACCCCTCCACTTT. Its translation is CASSLGGQVGHTDNSPLHF. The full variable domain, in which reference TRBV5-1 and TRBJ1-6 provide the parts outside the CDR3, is KAGVTQTPRYLIKTRGQQVTLSCSPISGHRSVSWYQQTPGQGLQFLFEYFSETQRNKGNFPGRFSGRQFSNSRSEMNVSTLELGDSALYLCASSLGGQVGHTDNSPLHFGNGTRLTVT.

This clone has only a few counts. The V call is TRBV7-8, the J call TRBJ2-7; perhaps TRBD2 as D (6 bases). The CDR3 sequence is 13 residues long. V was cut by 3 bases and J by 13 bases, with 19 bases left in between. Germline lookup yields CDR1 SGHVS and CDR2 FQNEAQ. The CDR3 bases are TGTGCCAGCAGCTTCGATGCGGGGACTTTCTCATACTTC. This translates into CASSFDAGTFSYF.

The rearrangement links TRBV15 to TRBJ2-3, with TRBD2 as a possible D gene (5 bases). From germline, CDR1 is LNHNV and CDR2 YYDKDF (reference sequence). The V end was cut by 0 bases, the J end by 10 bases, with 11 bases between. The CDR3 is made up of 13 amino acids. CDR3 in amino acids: CATSRDFGESQYF. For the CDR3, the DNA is TGTGCCACCAGCAGAGATTTCGGGGAATCGCAGTATTTT.

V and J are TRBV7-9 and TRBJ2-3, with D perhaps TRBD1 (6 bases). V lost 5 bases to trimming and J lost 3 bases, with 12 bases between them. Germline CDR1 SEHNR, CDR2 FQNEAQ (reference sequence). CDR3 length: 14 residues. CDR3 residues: CASSQDSRTDTQYF. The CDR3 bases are TGTGCCAGCAGCCAGGACAGTAGGACAGATACGCAGTATTTT.

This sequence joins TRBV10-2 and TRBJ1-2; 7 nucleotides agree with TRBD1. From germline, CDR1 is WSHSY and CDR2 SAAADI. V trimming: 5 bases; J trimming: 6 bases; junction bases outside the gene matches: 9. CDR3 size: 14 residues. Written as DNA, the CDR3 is TGCGCCAGCAGTTTTGGGACAGTTGGGAATGGCTACACCTTC. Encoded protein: CASSFGTVGNGYTF.

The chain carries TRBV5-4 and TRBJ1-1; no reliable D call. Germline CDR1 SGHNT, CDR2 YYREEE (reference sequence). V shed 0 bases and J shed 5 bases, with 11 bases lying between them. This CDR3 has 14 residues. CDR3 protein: CASSLGRTDTEAFF. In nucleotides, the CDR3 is TGTGCCAGCAGCTTGGGGCGGACTGATACTGAAGCTTTCTTT.

The CDR3 DNA follows: TGTGCCAGCAGCAACCGAGGAGACCTATATGGCTACACCTTC. Protein: CASSNRGDLYGYTF. J is TRBJ1-2 and V is TRBV27; no firm D call. Germline V gives CDR1 MNHEY, CDR2 SMNVEV (reference sequence). CDR3 size: 14 residues. V dropped 6 bases and J dropped 5 bases, with 16 bases sitting between them.

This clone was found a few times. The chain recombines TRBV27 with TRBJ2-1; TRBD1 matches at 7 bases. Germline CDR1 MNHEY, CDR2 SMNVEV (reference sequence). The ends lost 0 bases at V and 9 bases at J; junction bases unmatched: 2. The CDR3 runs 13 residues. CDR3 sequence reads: CASSLSGTAEQFF. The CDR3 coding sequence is TGTGCCAGCAGTTTATCCGGGACAGCTGAGCAGTTCTTC.

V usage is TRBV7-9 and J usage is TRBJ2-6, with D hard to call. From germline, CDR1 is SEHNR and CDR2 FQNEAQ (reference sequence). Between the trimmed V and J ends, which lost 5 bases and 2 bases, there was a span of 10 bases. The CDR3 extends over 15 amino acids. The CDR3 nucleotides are TGTGCCAGCAGCCGAGACACAGCTGGGGCCAACGTCCTGACTTTC. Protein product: CASSRDTAGANVLTF.

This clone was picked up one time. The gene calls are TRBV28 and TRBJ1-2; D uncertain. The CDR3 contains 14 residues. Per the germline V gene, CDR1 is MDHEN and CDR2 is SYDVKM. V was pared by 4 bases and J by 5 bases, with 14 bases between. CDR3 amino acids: CASSSAQRGYGYTF. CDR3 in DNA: TGTGCCAGCAGTTCGGCCCAGCGGGGTTATGGCTACACCTTC.